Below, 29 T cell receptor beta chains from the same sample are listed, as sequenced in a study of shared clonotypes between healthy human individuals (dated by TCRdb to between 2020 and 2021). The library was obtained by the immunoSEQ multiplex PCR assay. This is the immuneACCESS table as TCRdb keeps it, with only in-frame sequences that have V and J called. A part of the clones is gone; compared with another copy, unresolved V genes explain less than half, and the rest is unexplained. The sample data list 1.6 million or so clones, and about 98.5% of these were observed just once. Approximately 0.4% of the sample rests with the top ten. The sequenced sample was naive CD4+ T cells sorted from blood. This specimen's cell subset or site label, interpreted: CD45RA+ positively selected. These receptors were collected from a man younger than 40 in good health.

CDR3 in amino acids: CASSVDSYGYTF. As DNA, the CDR3 is TGTGCCAGCAGTGTTGACAGCTATGGCTACACCTTC. The chain carries TRBV2 and TRBJ1-2, with a possible D match to TRBD1 (5 bases). This CDR3 is built from 12 residues. Germline V gene sequence: CDR1 SNHLY, CDR2 FYNNEI. V was trimmed by 4 bases and J by 4 bases, leaving 7 bases between them.

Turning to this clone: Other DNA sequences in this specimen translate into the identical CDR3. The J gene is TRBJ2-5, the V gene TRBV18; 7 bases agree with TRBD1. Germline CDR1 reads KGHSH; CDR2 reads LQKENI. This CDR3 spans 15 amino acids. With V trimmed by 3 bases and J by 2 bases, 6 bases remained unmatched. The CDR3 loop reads CASSPLGQAQETQYF. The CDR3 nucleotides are TGTGCCAGCTCACCCCTCGGACAGGCTCAAGAGACCCAGTACTTC.

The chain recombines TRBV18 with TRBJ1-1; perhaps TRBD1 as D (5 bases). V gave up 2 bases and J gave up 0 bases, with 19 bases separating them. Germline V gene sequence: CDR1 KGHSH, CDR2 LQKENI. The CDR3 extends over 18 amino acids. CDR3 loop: CASSPLGGVQVLNTEAFF. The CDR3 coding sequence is TGTGCCAGCTCACCATTAGGAGGGGTGCAGGTTCTGAACACTGAAGCTTTCTTT.

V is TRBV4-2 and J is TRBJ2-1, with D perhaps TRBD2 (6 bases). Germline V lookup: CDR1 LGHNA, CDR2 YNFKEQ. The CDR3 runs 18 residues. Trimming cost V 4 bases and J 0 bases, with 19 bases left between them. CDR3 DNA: TGTGCCAGCAGCCTTGCTAGCGTCGGCGCTCCCTCCTACAATGAGCAGTTCTTC. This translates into CASSLASVGAPSYNEQFF.

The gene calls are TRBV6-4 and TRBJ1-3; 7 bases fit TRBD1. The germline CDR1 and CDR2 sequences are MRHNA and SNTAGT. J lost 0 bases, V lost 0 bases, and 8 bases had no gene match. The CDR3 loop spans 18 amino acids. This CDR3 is CASSDSTPDRSSGNTIYF. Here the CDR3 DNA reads TGTGCCAGCAGTGACTCGACGCCGGACAGGAGCTCTGGAAACACCATATATTTT.

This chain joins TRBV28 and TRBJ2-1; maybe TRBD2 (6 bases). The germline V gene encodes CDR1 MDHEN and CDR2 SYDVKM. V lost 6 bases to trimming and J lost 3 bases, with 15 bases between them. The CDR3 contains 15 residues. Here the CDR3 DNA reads TGTGCCAGCAGACCGGAGGGGCCTGGCTACAATGAGCAGTTCTTC. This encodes CASRPEGPGYNEQFF.

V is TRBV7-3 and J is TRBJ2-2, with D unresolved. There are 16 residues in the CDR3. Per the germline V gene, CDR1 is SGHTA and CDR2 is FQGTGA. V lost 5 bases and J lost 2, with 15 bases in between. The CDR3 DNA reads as TGTGCCAGCAGCCCCCTATCATACAGAAACACCGGGGAGCTGTTTTTT. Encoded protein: CASSPLSYRNTGELFF.

The CDR3 protein is CATRIVSNEKLFF. The CDR3 DNA follows: TGTGCCACCAGGATCGTGTCTAATGAAAAACTGTTTTTT. The chain links TRBV15 to TRBJ1-4; D call uncertain. With 6 bases removed from V and 3 bases from J, the gap between germline ends came to 8 bases. The CDR3 has 13 residues. Germline CDR1 reads LNHNV; CDR2 reads YYDKDF (reference sequence).

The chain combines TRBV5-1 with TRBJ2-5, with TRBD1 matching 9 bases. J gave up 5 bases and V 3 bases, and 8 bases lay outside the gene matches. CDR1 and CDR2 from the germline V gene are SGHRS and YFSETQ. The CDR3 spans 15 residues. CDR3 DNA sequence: TGCGCCAGCAGCTCCGAACAGGGGGCCGGGGAGACCCAGTACTTC. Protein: CASSSEQGAGETQYF.

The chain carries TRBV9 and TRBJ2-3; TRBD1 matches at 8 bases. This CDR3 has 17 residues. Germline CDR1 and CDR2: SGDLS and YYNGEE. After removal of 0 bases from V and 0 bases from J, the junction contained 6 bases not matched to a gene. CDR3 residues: CASSVASRTGSTDTQYF. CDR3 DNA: TGTGCCAGCAGCGTAGCTTCGAGGACAGGGAGCACAGATACGCAGTATTTT. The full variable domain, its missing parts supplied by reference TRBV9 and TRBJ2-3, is DSGVTQTPKHLITATGQRVTLRCSPRSGDLSVYWYQQSLDQGLQFLIQYYNGEERAKGNILERFSAQQFPDLHSELNLSSLELGDSALYFCASSVASRTGSTDTQYFGPGTRLTVL.

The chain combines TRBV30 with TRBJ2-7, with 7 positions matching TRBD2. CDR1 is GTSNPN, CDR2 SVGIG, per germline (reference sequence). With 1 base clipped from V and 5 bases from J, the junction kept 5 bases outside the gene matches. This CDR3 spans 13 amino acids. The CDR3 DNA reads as TGTGCCTGGAGTGCCCGACTAGCCCACGAGCAGTACTTC. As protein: CAWSARLAHEQYF.

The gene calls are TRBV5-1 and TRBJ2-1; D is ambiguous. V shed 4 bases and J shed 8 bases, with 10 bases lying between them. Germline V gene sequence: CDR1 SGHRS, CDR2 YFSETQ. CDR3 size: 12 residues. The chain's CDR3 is CASSRDVHEQFF. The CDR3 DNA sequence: TGCGCCAGCAGCAGGGATGTTCATGAGCAGTTCTTC.

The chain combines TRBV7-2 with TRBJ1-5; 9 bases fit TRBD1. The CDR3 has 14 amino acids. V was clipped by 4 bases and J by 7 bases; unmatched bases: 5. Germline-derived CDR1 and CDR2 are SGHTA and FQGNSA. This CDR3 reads CASSSGQGHQPQHF. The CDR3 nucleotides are TGTGCCAGCAGCTCAGGACAGGGGCACCAGCCCCAGCATTTT.

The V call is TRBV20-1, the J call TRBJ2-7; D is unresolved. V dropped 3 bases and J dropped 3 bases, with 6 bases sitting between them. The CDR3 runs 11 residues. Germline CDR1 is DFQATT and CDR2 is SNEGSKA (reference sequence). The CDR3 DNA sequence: TGCAGTGCTAGTACAAACTACGAGCAGTACTTC. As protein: CSASTNYEQYF.

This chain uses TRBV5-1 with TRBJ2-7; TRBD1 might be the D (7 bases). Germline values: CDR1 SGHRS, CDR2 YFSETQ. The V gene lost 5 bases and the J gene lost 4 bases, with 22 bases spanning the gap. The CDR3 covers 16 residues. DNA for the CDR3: TGCGCCAGCAGGGAACTCCGGGAGACAGGGATTTACGAGCAGTACTTC. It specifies CASRELRETGIYEQYF.

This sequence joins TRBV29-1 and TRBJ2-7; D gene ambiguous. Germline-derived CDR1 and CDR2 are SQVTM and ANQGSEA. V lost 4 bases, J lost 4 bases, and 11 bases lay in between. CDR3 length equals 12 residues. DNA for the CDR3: TGCAGCGTTGGGAAAGGTGTGTACGAGCAGTACTTC. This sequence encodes CSVGKGVYEQYF.

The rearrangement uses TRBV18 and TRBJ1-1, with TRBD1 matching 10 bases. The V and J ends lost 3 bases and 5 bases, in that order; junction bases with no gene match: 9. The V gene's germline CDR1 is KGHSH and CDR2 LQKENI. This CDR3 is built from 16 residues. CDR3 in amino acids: CASSPLSGQGGTEAFF. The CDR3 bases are TGTGCCAGCTCACCTTTATCAGGACAGGGGGGTACTGAAGCTTTCTTT.

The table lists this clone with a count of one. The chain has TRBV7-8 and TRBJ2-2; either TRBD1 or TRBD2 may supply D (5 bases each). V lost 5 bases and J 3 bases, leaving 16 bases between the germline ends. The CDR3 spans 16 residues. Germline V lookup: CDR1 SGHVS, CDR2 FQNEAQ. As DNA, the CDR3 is TGTGCCAGCAGCAAAGGGACGTTTGTCGACACCGGGGAGCTGTTTTTT. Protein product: CASSKGTFVDTGELFF. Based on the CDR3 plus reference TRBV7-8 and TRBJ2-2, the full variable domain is GAGVSQSPRYKVAKRGQDVALRCDPISGHVSLFWYQQALGQGPEFLTYFQNEAQLDKSGLPSDRFFAERPEGSVSTLKIQRTQQEDSAVYLCASSKGTFVDTGELFFGEGSRLTVL.

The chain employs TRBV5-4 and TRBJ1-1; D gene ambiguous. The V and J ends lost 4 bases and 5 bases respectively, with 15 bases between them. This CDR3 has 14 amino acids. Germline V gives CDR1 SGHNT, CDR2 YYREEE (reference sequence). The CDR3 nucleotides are TGTGCCAGCAGCGAGGTTCCTCCAAGAACTGAAGCTTTCTTT. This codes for CASSEVPPRTEAFF.

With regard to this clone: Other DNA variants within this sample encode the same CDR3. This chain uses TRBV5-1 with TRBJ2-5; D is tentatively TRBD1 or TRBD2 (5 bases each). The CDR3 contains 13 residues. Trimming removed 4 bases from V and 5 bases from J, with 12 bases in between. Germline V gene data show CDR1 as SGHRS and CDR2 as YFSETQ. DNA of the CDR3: TGCGCCAGCAGCCCAACGGGGCGGGAGACCCAGTACTTC. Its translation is CASSPTGRETQYF.

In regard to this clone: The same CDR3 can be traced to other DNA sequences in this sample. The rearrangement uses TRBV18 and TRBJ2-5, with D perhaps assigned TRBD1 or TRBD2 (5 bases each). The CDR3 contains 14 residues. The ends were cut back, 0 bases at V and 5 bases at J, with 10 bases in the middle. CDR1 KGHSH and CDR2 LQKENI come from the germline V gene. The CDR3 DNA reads TGTGCCAGCTCACCACCGGGGGTTCGTGAGACCCAGTACTTC. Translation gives CASSPPGVRETQYF.

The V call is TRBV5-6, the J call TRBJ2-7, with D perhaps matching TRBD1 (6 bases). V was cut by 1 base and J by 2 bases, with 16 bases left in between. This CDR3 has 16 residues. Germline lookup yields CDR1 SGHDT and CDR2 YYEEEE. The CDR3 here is CASSLTTSTGPYEQYF. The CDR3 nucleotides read TGTGCCAGCAGCTTGACTACTTCGACAGGACCCTACGAGCAGTACTTC.

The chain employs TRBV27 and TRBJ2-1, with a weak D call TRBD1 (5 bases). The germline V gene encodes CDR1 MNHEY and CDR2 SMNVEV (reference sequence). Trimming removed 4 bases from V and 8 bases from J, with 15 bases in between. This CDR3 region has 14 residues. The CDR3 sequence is CASSSTTAQDEQFF. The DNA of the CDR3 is TGTGCCAGCAGTTCGACGACAGCCCAGGATGAGCAGTTCTTC.

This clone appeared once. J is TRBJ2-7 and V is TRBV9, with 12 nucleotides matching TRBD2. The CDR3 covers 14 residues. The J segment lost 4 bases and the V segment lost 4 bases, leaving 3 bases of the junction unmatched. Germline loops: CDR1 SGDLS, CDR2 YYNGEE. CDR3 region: CASSSGTSGYEQYF. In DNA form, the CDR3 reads TGTGCCAGCAGCTCCGGGACTAGCGGGTACGAGCAGTACTTC.

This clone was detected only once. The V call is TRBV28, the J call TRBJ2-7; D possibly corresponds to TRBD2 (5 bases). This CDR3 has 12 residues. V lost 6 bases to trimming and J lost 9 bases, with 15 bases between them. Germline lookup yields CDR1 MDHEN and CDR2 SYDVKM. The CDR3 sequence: CASSSPGGRQYF. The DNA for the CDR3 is TGTGCCAGCAGCTCCCCTGGTGGGAGGCAGTACTTC.

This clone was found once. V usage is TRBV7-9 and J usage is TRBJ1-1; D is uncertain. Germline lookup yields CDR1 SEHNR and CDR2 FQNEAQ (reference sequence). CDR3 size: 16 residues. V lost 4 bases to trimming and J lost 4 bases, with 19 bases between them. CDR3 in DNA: TGTGCCAGCAGCTCTACAAGAGGGAGGTGGAGCACTGAAGCTTTCTTT. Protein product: CASSSTRGRWSTEAFF.

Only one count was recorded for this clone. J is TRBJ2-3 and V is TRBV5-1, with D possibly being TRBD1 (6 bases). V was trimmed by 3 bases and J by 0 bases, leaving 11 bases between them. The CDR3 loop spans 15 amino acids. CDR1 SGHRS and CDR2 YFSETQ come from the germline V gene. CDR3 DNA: TGCGCCAGCAGCTCGTACAGGGCTAGCACAGATACGCAGTATTTT. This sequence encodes CASSSYRASTDTQYF.

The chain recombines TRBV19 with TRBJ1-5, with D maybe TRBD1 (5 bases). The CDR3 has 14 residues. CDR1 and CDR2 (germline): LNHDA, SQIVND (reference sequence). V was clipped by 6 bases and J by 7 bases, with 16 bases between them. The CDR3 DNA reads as TGTGCCAGTAGCCTCACCCCGAGGGGACAGCCCCAGCATTTT. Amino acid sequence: CASSLTPRGQPQHF.

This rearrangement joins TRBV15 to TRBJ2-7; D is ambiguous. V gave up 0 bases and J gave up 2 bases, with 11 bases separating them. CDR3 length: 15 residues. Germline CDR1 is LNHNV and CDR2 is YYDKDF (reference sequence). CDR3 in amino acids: CATSRDHKETYEQYF. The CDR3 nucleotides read TGTGCCACCAGCAGAGATCATAAGGAGACCTACGAGCAGTACTTC.